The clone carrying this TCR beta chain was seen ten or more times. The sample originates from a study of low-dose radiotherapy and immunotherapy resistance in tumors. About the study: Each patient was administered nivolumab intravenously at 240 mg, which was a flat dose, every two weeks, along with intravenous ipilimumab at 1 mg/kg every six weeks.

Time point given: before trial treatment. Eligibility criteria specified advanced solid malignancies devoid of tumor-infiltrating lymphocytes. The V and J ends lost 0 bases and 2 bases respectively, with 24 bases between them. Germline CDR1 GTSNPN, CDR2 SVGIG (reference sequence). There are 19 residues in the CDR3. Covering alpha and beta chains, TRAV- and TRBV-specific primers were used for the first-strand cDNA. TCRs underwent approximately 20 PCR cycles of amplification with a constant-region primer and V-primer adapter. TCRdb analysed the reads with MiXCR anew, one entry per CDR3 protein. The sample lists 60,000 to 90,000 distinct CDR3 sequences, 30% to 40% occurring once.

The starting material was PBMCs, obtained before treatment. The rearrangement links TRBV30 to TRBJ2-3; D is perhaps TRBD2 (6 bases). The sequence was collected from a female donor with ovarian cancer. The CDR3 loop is CAWSVWWDGSGTNTDTQYF. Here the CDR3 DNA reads TGTGCCTGGAGTGTATGGTGGGACGGTAGCGGCACAAACACAGATACGCAGTATTTT.